Listed below are T cell receptor beta chains from one sample, sequenced in a study of cytomegalovirus exposure and HLA in healthy donors. Measured with immunoSEQ multiplex PCR; TCRdb has only the in-frame clones, and not every one. The sample includes around 190,000 clones, around 77% of them seen just once. Sequencing input: PBMCs. Every receptor here comes from a man in his thirties or forties in good health and CMV-seronegative. The CDR3 runs from the conserved cysteine through the conserved F or W. D genes are given only for firm matches. A row's size may be missing; if present it is once, few, many or a size class.

clone_size,j_call,d_call,v_call,cdr3_aa,cdr3_nt
NA,TRBJ2-5,TRBD2,TRBV10-1,CASSDSRGLVGEQYF,TGCGCCAGCAGTGATTCCCGAGGACTAGTGGGAGAGCAGTACTTC
NA,TRBJ2-1,TRBD2,TRBV15,CATSRGLAGGIEQFF,TGTGCCACCAGCAGAGGACTAGCGGGAGGGATCGAGCAGTTCTTC
once,TRBJ1-1,NA,TRBV2,CASVGTPRGDTEAFF,TGTGCCAGCGTTGGGACACCCAGAGGAGACACTGAAGCTTTCTTT
NA,TRBJ1-2,TRBD1,TRBV7-3,CASSSRGPLTNYGYTF,TGTGCCAGCAGTTCTAGGGGGCCTCTAACCAACTATGGCTACACCTTC
NA,TRBJ2-1,TRBD2,TRBV7-3,CASSLTRDYDNEQFF,TGTGCCAGCAGCTTAACACGGGACTACGACAATGAGCAGTTCTTC
NA,TRBJ2-1,NA,TRBV11-2,CASSLDLSVREQFF,TGTGCCAGCAGCTTAGATTTGTCCGTTCGGGAGCAGTTCTTC
NA,TRBJ2-7,TRBD1,TRBV4-1,CASSHDPTGGTYEQYF,TGCGCCAGCAGCCACGATCCGACAGGGGGAACCTACGAGCAGTACTTC
NA,TRBJ2-1,NA,TRBV9,CASSVTTGNRNEQFF,TGTGCCAGCAGCGTGACTACAGGGAATAGGAATGAGCAGTTCTTC
NA,TRBJ1-4,NA,TRBV28,CASSVGRGVGKLFF,TGTGCCAGCAGTGTGGGCCGGGGGGTGGGGAAACTGTTTTTT
NA,TRBJ2-1,TRBD2,TRBV27,CASRIGTTHNNNEQFF,TGTGCCAGCAGGATAGGGACTACCCACAACAACAATGAGCAGTTCTTC
few,TRBJ2-1,NA,TRBV7-3,CASSPSGRLGGEQFF,TGTGCCAGCAGCCCATCGGGGAGATTAGGGGGTGAGCAGTTCTTC
few,TRBJ2-2,TRBD2,TRBV6-4,CASSEAAGVAGELFF,TGTGCCAGCAGTGAGGCAGCGGGAGTAGCCGGGGAGCTGTTTTTT
NA,TRBJ2-2,NA,TRBV27,CASSKGQINTGELFF,TGTGCCAGCAGTAAAGGACAGATAAACACCGGGGAGCTGTTTTTT
NA,TRBJ1-1,TRBD1,TRBV10-3,CAIRGQGWNTEAFF,TGTGCCATCAGGGGACAGGGTTGGAACACTGAAGCTTTCTTT